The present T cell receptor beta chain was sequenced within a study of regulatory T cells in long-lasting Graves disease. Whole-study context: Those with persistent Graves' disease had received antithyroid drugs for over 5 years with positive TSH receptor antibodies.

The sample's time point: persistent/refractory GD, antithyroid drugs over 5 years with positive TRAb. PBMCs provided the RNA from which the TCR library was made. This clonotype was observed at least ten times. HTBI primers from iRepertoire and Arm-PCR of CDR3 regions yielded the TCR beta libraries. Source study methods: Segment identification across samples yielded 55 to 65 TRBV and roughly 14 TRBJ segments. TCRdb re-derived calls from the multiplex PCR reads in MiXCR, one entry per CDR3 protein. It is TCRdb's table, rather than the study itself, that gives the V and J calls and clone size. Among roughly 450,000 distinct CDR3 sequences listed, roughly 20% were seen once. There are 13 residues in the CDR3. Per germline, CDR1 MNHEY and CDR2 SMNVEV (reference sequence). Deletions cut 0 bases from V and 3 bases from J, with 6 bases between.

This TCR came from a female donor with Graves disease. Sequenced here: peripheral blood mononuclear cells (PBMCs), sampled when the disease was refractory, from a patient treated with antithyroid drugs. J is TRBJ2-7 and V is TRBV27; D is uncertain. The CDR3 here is CASSLSPYYEQYF. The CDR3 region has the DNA TGTGCCAGCAGTTTATCTCCCTACTACGAGCAGTACTTC.